The 8 T cell receptor beta chains below come from one sample, sequenced in a study of shared clonotypes between healthy human individuals. The protocol was immunoSEQ multiplex PCR, while the TCRdb copy is restricted to in-frame clones and leaves out a portion. Of approximately 2.4 million clones listed, approximately 96% are singletons. Specimen: naive CD4+ T cells sorted from blood. Subset given: CD45RA+ positively selected. These receptors all come from a man between 18 and 35 years old in good health.

V gene TRBV7-6 combines with J gene TRBJ1-2; a possible D gene is TRBD1 (5 bases). Per the germline V gene, CDR1 is SGHVS and CDR2 is FNYEAQ. Trimming took 0 bases from V and 8 from J, leaving 19 bases between them. CDR3 length: 16 amino acids. CDR3 sequence: CASSLATGHVGEGYTF. DNA for the CDR3: TGTGCCAGCAGCTTAGCTACAGGACACGTCGGGGAGGGCTACACCTTC.

J is TRBJ2-5 and V is TRBV9; D is possibly TRBD1 (6 bases). CDR1 is SGDLS, CDR2 YYNGEE, per germline. This CDR3 contains 15 residues. V lost 4 bases and J lost 1, with 14 bases in between. CDR3 nucleotide sequence: TGTGCCAGCAGCATCGCAGGGGAAATCCAAGAGACCCAGTACTTC. Translated, it gives CASSIAGEIQETQYF.

CDR3 amino acids: CASSYTGNSNQPQHF. In DNA, the CDR3 is TGTGCCAGCAGTTACACGGGTAATAGCAATCAGCCCCAGCATTTT. V is TRBV6-6 and J is TRBJ1-5; no clear D. The V end was cut by 2 bases, the J end by 0 bases, with 8 bases between. Germline CDR1 MNHNY, CDR2 SVGAGI (reference sequence). This CDR3 region has 15 residues.

The rearrangement uses TRBV10-3 and TRBJ2-7; unclear D gene. Trimming pared 0 bases from V and 6 bases from J, leaving 6 bases between. In germline, CDR1 is ENHRY, CDR2 SYGVKD. This CDR3 spans 12 amino acids. CDR3 sequence: CAISESQSEQYF. The CDR3 DNA is TGTGCCATCAGTGAGTCTCAATCCGAGCAGTACTTC.

The gene calls are TRBV5-1 and TRBJ2-7, with 13 nucleotides matching TRBD2. Germline V CDR1 and CDR2: SGHRS, YFSETQ. Losses at the gene ends were 0 bases for V and 5 bases for J; bases not matched to a gene: 8. The CDR3 sequence is 17 residues long. Written as DNA, the CDR3 is TGCGCCAGCAGCTTGGGGCTCACTAGCGGGGGGGCCGACGAGCAGTACTTC. Residues: CASSLGLTSGGADEQYF.

Here the CDR3 reads CASSKRGQKDGYTF. In DNA, the CDR3 is TGTGCCAGCAGTAAACGAGGACAGAAGGATGGCTACACCTTC. V is TRBV6-5 and J is TRBJ1-2, with a tentative D call TRBD1 (6 bases). The germline CDR1 and CDR2 sequences are MNHEY and SVGAGI. This CDR3 contains 14 residues. Trimming cost V 5 bases and J 6 bases, with 16 bases left between them.

V usage is TRBV9 and J usage is TRBJ1-1; TRBD1 might be the D (5 bases). The CDR3 has 15 residues. The germline CDR1 and CDR2 sequences are SGDLS and YYNGEE. V shed 0 bases and J shed 5 bases, with 14 bases lying between them. Written as DNA, the CDR3 is TGTGCCAGCAGCGTAGGAATGGAAAGGGGTACTGAAGCTTTCTTT. It specifies CASSVGMERGTEAFF.

The chain carries TRBV10-1 and TRBJ2-3; D gene uncertain. Germline V gives CDR1 WNHNN, CDR2 SYGVQD (reference sequence). V lost 6 bases to trimming and J lost 6 bases, with 16 bases between them. This CDR3 spans 14 amino acids. The CDR3 loop reads CASSLSRVEDTQYF. CDR3 DNA sequence: TGCGCCAGCAGCCTCAGTCGGGTAGAGGATACGCAGTATTTT.